These 6 T cell receptor beta chains came from one sample sequenced in a study of blood T cell repertoires in COVID-19. TCRdb's copy holds only in-frame clones and misses some; the assay was immunoSEQ multiplex PCR. The sample includes about 250,000 clones, around nine tenths of them seen just once. Specimen: PBMCs or T cells enriched from blood (not recorded which). The receptors here all came from a woman aged 18 to 35 who had recovered from COVID-19.

The CDR3: CAIPGLAGNEQFF. CDR3 nucleotide sequence: TGTGCCATCCCGGGACTAGCGGGGAATGAGCAGTTCTTC. The chain joins TRBV5-3 to TRBJ2-1, with 13 bases lining up with TRBD2. TRBV5-3 is noted as an ORF with a role that remains uncertain. V gave up 9 bases and J gave up 7 bases; unmatched junction bases: 4. This CDR3 has 13 residues.

The V gene is TRBV4-1, the J gene TRBJ1-5; D gene ambiguous. Germline assignment: CDR1 MGHRA and CDR2 YSYEKL. Trimming stripped 1 base from V and 2 bases from J, with 15 bases between. CDR3 length: 17 residues. DNA of the CDR3: TGCGCCAGCAGCCAAGGGCGGAAGAGCGGTGGCAATCAGCCCCAGCATTTT. Its translation is CASSQGRKSGGNQPQHF.

The chain carries TRBV28 and TRBJ1-5; possible D gene TRBD1, 5 bases. CDR3 length: 15 amino acids. V was shortened by 6 bases and J by 6 bases, with 18 bases between the two germline ends. Germline V gene data show CDR1 as MDHEN and CDR2 as SYDVKM. The CDR3 DNA reads as TGTGCCAGCAGCCCGCCGGGGGGAGCGAGTCAGCCCCAGCATTTT. Translating gives CASSPPGGASQPQHF.

The chain joins TRBV7-9 to TRBJ1-6; D is possibly TRBD1 (5 bases). The CDR3 length is 14 residues. Trimming took off 3 bases at V and 7 bases at J, with 10 bases between the two ends. Germline loops: CDR1 SEHNR, CDR2 FQNEAQ (reference sequence). CDR3 sequence: CASSFHQGNSPLHF. In DNA, the CDR3 is TGTGCCAGCAGCTTTCATCAGGGAAATTCACCCCTCCACTTT.

The chain employs TRBV10-3 and TRBJ1-2; tentative D call: TRBD1 (6 bases). This CDR3 is 13 amino acids long. Trimming cost V 9 bases and J 4 bases, with 15 bases left between them. Looked up from germline, CDR1 is ENHRY and CDR2 is SYGVKD. The DNA of the CDR3 is TGTGCCATTTCCGGACAGTCAGTCTATGGCTACACCTTC. Translation: CAISGQSVYGYTF.

This clone has just one count. The chain uses TRBV13 and TRBJ2-3; 11 nucleotides line up with TRBD2. V was clipped by 3 bases and J by 2 bases; unmatched bases: 1. The CDR3 totals 15 residues. The V gene's germline CDR1 is PRHDT and CDR2 FYEKMQ (reference sequence). The CDR3 here is CASSLGLADTDTQYF. The CDR3 DNA reads TGTGCCAGCAGCTTGGGACTAGCGGACACAGATACGCAGTATTTT.